The sequence of this TCR beta chain was determined in a study of T cells in Graves' hyperthyroidism and ophthalmopathy. Germline lookup yields CDR1 ENHRY and CDR2 SYGVKD. This CDR3 contains 15 residues. V was cut by 4 bases and J by 6 bases, with 18 bases left in between. General study results and limits: Clonotypes that were expanded in thyroid above 0.001 mostly appeared in blood too.

This clonotype has a count of ten or more. Its specificity is not known. RNA transcripts gave rise to amplified TCR beta CDR3 regions. The HTBI primer set drove a first-round RT-PCR of the TCR CDR3. TCRdb re-derived calls from the multiplex PCR reads in MiXCR, one entry per CDR3 protein. In the table there are some 740,000 distinct CDR3 sequences, around 15% of which are singletons. Graves' hyperthyroidism was deemed stable absent ophthalmopathy progression within 18 months. This TCR was sampled from a woman younger than 35 with Graves' hyperthyroidism. The sequenced sample was blood. V gene TRBV10-3 combines with J gene TRBJ1-1; D is undetermined. CDR3 region: CAISAQSHPVAEAFF. For the CDR3, the DNA is TGTGCCATCAGTGCTCAGTCTCATCCCGTCGCTGAAGCTTTCTTT.